What follows is one TCR beta chain and its context. Its antigen is still unknown. No much larger clone is present one base from it, and per-base qualities are unavailable. The method behind the library was the immunoSEQ multiplex PCR assay. TCRdb took this table from immuneACCESS and kept in-frame rearrangements with V and J called. Such tables lack part of the clones; where checked against another copy, unresolved V genes explain under half of the gap, and the rest is unexplained. The sample records approximately 80,000 clones, about 88% of which are singletons. The ten largest make up around 5.7% of the sample. This entry comes from a study of control samples from healthy donors and cancer patients (dated by TCRdb to 2020 to 2022). From V the trimming removes 3 bases and from J it removes 4 bases, while the gene matches leave 5 bases of the junction unaccounted for. The germline V gene (reference sequence) sets CDR1 to SGHNT and CDR2 to YYREEE. The CDR3 has 15 amino acids, counting the end cysteine and phenylalanine. Only the CDR3 part of the read is kept: 45 bases, read in frame from the first base.

The sequence was collected from a woman aged 50 to 60 in good health. The chain joins TRBV5-4 to TRBJ2-1, with TRBD1 identical over 9 junction bases. Sequencing used blood. The DNA sequence reads TGTGCCAGCAGCTATAGGGGACAGGGATACAATGAGCAGTTCTTC. This sequence encodes CASSYRGQGYNEQFF.